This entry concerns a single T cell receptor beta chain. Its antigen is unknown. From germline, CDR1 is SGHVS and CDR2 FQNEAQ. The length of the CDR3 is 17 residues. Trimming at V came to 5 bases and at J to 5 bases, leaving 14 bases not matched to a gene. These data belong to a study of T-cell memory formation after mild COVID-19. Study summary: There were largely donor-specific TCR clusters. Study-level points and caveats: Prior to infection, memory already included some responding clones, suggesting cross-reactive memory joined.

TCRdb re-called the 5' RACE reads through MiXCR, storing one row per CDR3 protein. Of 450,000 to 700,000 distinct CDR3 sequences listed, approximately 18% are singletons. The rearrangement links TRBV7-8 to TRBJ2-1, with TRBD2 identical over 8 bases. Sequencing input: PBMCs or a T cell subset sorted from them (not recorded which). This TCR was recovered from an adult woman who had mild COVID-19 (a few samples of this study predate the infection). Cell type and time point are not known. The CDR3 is CASSPRFTSGEHNEQFF. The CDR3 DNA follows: TGTGCCAGCAGCCCGCGATTTACTAGCGGCGAGCACAATGAGCAGTTCTTC.